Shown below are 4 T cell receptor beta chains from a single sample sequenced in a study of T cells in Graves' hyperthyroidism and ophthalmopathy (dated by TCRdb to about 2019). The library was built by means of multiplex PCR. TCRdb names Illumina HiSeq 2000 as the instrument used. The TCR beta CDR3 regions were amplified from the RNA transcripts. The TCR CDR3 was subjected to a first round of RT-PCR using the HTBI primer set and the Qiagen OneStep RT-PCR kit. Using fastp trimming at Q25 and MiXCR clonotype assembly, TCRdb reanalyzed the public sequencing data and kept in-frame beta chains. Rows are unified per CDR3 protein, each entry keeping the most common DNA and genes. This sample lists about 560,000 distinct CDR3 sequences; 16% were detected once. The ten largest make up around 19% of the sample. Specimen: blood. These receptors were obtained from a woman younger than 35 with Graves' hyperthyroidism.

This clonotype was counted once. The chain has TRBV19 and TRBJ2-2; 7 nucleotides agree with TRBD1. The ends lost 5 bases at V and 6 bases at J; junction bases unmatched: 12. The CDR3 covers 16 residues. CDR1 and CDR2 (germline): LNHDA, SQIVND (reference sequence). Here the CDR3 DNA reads TGTGCCAGTAGTTTTTCGGGACAGCCTAAAGCCGGGGAGCTGTTTTTT. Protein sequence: CASSFSGQPKAGELFF.

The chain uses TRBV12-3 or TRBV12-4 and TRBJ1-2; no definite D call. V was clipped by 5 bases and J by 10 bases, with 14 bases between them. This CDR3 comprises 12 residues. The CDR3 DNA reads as TGTGCCAGCAGTCGAGAGGACGGCCTCTACACCTTC. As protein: CASSREDGLYTF.

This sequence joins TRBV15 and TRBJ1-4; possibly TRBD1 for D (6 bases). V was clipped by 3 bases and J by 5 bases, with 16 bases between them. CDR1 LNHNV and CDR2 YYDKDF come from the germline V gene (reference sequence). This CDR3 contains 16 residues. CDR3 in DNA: TGTGCCACCAGCAGCCTAGGGAGGGGGGAGAATGAAAAACTGTTTTTT. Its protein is CATSSLGRGENEKLFF. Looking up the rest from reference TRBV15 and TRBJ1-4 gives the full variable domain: DAMVIQNPRYQVTQFGKPVTLSCSQTLNHNVMYWYQQKSSQAPKLLFHYYDKDFNNEADTPDNFQSRRPNTSFCFLDIRSPGLGDTAMYLCATSSLGRGENEKLFFGSGTQLSVL.

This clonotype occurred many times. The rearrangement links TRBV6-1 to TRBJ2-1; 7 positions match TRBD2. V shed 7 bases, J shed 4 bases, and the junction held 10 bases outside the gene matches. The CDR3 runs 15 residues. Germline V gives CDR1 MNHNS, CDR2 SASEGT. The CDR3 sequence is CASTLLAGAYNEQFF. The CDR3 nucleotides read TGTGCCAGCACCCTCTTGGCGGGAGCTTACAATGAGCAGTTCTTC.